This T cell receptor beta chain originates from a study of beta chain features in type 1 diabetes. The whole isolated RNA underwent reverse transcription, so sequencing captured expressed TCRB transcripts. Some clones are missing from TCRdb's copy, which holds only in-frame ones; the method was immunoSEQ multiplex PCR. The sample contains about 250,000 clones, 12% to 15% of which appear only once. There are a few counts of this clone. This TCR derives from a woman in her thirties or forties in good health. Sequences were obtained from naive CD4+ T cells from blood.

This CDR3 is CASSFQGMTDTQYF. As DNA, the CDR3 is TGCGCCAGCAGCTTCCAGGGGATGACAGATACGCAGTATTTT. The V call is TRBV5-1, the J call TRBJ2-3; tentatively, D is TRBD1 (6 bases). Germline V gene data show CDR1 as SGHRS and CDR2 as YFSETQ. The CDR3 is 14 residues long. V lost 2 bases and J lost 3, with 10 bases in between.